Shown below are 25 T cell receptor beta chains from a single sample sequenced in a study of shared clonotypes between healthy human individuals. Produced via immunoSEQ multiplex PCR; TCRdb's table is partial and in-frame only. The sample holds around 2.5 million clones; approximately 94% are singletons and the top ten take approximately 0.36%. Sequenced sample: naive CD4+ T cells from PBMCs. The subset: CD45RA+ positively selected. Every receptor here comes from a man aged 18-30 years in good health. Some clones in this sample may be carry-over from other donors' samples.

The chain's CDR3 is CASSLGLAGVQQYF. Here the CDR3 DNA reads TGTGCCAGCAGTTTAGGGCTAGCGGGAGTTCAGCAGTACTTC. The genes are TRBV28 and TRBJ2-7; TRBD2 agrees at 10 bases. With 2 bases clipped from V and 8 bases from J, the junction kept 6 bases outside the gene matches. CDR3 length: 14 amino acids. CDR1 and CDR2 (germline): MDHEN, SYDVKM.

This chain's CDR3 is CASSQTGASGRSGETQYF. In DNA form, the CDR3 reads TGTGCCAGCAGCCAAACTGGGGCTAGCGGGAGGTCAGGAGAGACCCAGTACTTC. The chain uses TRBV7-9 and TRBJ2-5; 11 bases map to TRBD2. This CDR3 contains 18 residues. Germline loops: CDR1 SEHNR, CDR2 FQNEAQ (reference sequence). V was clipped by 5 bases and J by 4 bases; unmatched bases: 15. Filled out from reference TRBV7-9 and TRBJ2-5, the complete variable domain reads DTGVSQNPRHKITKRGQNVTFRCDPISEHNRLYWYRQTLGQGPEFLTYFQNEAQLEKSRLLSDRFSAERPKGSFSTLEIQRTEQGDSAMYLCASSQTGASGRSGETQYFGPGTRLLVL.

CDR3 in amino acids: CASSPGPRERNQPQHF. The CDR3 DNA reads as TGTGCCAGCAGTCCCGGGCCTAGAGAGCGCAATCAGCCCCAGCATTTT. The chain is built from TRBV6-4 and TRBJ1-5; D is unresolved. The germline CDR1 and CDR2 sequences are MRHNA and SNTAGT. The CDR3 consists of 16 residues. V was clipped by 5 bases and J by 2 bases, with 16 bases between them.

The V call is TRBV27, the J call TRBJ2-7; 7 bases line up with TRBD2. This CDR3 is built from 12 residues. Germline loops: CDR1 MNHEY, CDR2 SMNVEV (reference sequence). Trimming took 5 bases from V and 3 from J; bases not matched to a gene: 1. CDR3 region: CASSERGYEQYF. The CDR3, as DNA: TGTGCCAGCAGTGAGCGGGGCTACGAGCAGTACTTC.

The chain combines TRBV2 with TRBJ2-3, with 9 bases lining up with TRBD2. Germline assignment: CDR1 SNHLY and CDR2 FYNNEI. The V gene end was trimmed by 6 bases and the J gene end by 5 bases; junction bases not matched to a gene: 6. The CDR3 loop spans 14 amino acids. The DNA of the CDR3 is TGTGCCAGCAGGGCCGGGACTAGCTTAGATACGCAGTATTTT. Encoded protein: CASRAGTSLDTQYF.

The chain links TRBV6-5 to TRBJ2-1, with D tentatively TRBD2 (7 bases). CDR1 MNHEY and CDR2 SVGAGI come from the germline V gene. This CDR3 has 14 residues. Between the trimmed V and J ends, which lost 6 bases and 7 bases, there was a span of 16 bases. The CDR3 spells CASSPGGAQNEQFF. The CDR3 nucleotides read TGTGCCAGCAGCCCTGGGGGGGCGCAGAATGAGCAGTTCTTC.

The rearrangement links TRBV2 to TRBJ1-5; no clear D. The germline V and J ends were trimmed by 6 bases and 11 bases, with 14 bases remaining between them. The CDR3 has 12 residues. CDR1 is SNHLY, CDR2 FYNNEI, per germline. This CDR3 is CASSRLEEAQHF. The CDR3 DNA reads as TGTGCCAGCAGCAGACTTGAAGAAGCCCAGCATTTT.

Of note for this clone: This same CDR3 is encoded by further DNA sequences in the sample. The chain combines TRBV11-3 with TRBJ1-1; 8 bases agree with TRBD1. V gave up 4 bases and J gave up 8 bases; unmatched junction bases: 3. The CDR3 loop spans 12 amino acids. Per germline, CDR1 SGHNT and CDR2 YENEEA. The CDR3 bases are TGTGCCAGCAGCTCTCGGACAGGGGAAGCTTTCTTT. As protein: CASSSRTGEAFF.

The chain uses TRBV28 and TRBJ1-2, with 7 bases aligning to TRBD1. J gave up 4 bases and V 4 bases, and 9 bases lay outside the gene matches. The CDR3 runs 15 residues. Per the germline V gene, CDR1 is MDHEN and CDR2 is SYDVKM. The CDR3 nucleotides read TGTGCCAGCAGTTGGGGCCATGGGACAGCCTATGGCTACACCTTC. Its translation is CASSWGHGTAYGYTF.

The CDR3, as DNA: TGTGCCAGCAGCTTAGGGACTAGCGGTCTAAACATTCAGTACTTC. This translates into CASSLGTSGLNIQYF. This chain links TRBV7-8 with TRBJ2-4, with TRBD2 matching 10 bases. Trimming at V came to 1 base and at J to 6 bases, leaving 3 bases not matched to a gene. From germline, CDR1 is SGHVS and CDR2 FQNEAQ. The CDR3 covers 15 residues.

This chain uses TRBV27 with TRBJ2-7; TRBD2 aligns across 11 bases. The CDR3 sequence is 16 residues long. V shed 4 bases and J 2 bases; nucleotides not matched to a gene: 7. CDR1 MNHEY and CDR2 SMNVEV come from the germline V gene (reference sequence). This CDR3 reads CASSSPGTSGTYEQYF. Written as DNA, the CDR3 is TGTGCCAGCAGTTCGCCGGGGACTAGCGGAACCTACGAGCAGTACTTC.

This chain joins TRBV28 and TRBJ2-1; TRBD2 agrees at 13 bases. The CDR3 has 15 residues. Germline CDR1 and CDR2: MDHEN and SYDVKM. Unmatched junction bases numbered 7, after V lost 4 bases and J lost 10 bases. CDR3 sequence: CASSSPLAGGEEQFF. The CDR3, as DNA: TGTGCCAGCAGTTCACCACTAGCGGGGGGGGAAGAGCAGTTCTTC.

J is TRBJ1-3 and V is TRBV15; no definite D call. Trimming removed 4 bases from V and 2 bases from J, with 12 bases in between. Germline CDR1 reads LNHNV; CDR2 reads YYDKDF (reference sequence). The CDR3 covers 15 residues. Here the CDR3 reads CATSKIQRTGNTIYF. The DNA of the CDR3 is TGTGCCACCAGCAAGATACAGAGAACTGGAAACACCATATATTTT.

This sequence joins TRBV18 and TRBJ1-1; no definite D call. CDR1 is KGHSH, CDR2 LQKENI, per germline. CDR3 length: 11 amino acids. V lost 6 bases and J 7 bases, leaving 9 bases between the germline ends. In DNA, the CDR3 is TGTGCCAGCTCGGACTCGGTTGAAGCTTTCTTT. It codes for CASSDSVEAFF.

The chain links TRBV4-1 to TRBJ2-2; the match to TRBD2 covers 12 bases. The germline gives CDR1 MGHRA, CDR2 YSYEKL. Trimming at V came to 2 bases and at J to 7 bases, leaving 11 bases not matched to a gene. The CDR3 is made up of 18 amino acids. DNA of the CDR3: TGCGCCAGCAGCCAACCCCCCCTAGCGGGAGGGGGGGGCGGGGAGCTGTTTTTT. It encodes CASSQPPLAGGGGGELFF.

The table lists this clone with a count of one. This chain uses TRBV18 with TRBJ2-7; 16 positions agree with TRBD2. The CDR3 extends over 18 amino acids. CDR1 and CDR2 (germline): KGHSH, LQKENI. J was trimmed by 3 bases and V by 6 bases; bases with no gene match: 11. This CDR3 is CASSQPGLAGGPVYEQYF. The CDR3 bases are TGTGCCAGCTCGCAGCCGGGACTAGCGGGAGGGCCCGTCTACGAGCAGTACTTC.

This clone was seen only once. The CDR3 DNA sequence: TGTGCCAGTAGTTCTAGCGGGAGGGCCATGGAGACCCAGTACTTC. This translates into CASSSSGRAMETQYF. The chain carries TRBV19 and TRBJ2-5; 12 bases are shared with TRBD2. Germline V gene sequence: CDR1 LNHDA, CDR2 SQIVND (reference sequence). V shed 5 bases, J shed 5 bases, and the junction held 6 bases outside the gene matches. This CDR3 has 15 amino acids.

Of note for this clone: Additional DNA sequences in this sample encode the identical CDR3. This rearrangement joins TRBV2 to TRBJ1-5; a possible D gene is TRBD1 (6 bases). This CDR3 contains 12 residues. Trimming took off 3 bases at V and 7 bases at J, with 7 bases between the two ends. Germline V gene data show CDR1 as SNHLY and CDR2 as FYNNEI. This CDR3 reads CASSDRGQPQHF. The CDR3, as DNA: TGTGCCAGCAGTGACAGGGGCCAGCCCCAGCATTTT.

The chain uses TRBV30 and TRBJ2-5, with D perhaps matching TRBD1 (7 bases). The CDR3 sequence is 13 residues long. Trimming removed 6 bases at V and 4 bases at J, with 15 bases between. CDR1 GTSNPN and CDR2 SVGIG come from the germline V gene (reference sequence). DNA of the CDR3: TGTGCCTGCCTAAACAGGGGAGGAGAGACCCAGTACTTC. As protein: CACLNRGGETQYF.

As DNA, the CDR3 is TGTGCCAGCAGCTTAGTGGCAGGGGGCCGCGGAAACACCATATATTTT. Encoded protein: CASSLVAGGRGNTIYF. The genes are TRBV7-9 and TRBJ1-3, with 8 bases fitting TRBD1. In germline, CDR1 is SEHNR, CDR2 FQNEAQ (reference sequence). The CDR3 has 16 amino acids. J was trimmed by 4 bases and V by 1 base; bases with no gene match: 6. The full variable domain, completed using reference TRBV7-9 and TRBJ1-3, is DTGVSQNPRHKITKRGQNVTFRCDPISEHNRLYWYRQTLGQGPEFLTYFQNEAQLEKSRLLSDRFSAERPKGSFSTLEIQRTEQGDSAMYLCASSLVAGGRGNTIYFGEGSWLTVV.

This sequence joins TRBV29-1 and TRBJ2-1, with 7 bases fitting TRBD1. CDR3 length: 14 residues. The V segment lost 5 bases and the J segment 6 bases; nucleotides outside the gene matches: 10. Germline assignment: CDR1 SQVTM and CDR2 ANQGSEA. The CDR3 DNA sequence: TGCAGCGTTAAGTTCAGGGGGTTAAGCAATGAGCAGTTCTTC. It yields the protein CSVKFRGLSNEQFF.

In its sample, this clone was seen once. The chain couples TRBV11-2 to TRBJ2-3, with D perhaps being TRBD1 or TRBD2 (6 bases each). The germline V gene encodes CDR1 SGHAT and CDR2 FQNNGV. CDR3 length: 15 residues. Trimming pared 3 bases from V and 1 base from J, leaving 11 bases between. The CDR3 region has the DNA TGTGCCAGCAGCTTGAGGGGGGACCGCACAGATACGCAGTATTTT. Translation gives CASSLRGDRTDTQYF.

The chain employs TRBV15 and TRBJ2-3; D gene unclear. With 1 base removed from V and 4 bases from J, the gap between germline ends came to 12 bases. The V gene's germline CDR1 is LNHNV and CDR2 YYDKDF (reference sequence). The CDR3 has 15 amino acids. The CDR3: CATSRGGVGADTQYF. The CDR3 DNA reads TGTGCCACCAGCAGAGGCGGTGTTGGGGCAGATACGCAGTATTTT.

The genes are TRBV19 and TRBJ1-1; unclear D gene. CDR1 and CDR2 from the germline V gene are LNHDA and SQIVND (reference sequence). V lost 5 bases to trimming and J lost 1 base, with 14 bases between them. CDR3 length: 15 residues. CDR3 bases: TGTGCCAGTAGTTATAGAGCTGCGGGGAACACTGAAGCTTTCTTT. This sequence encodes CASSYRAAGNTEAFF.

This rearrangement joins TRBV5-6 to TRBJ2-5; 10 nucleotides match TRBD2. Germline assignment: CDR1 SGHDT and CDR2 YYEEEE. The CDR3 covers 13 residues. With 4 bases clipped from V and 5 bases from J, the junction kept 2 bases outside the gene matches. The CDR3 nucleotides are TGTGCCAGCAGCACACTAGCGGGGGAGACCCAGTACTTC. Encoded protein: CASSTLAGETQYF.